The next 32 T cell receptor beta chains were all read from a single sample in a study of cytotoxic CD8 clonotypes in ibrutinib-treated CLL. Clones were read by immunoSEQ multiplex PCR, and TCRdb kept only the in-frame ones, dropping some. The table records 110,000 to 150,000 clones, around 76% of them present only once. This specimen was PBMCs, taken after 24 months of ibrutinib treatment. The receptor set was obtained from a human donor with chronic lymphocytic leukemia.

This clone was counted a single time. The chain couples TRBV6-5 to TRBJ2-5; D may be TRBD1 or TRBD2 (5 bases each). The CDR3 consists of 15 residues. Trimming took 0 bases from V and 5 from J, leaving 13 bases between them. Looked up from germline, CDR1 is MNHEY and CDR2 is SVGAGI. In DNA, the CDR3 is TGTGCCAGCAGTTACTCGGGGCAGACGGGGGAGACCCAGTACTTC. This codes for CASSYSGQTGETQYF.

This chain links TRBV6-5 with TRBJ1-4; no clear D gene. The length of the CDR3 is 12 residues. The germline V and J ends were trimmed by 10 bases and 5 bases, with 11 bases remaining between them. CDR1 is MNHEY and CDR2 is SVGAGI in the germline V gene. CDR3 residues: CATRTGNEKLFF. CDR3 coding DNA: TGTGCCACCAGGACCGGGAATGAAAAACTGTTTTTT.

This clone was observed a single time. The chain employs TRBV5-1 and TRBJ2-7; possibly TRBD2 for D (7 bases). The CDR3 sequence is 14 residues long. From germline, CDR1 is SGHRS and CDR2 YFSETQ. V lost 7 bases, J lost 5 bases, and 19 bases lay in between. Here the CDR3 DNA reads TGCGCCAGCGCCCGAGGGGGGGTCGGGGACGAGCAGTACTTC. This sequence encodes CASARGGVGDEQYF.

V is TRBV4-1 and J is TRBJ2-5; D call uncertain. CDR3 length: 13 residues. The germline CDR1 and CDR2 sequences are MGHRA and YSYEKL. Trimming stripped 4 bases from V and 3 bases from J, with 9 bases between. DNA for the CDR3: TGCGCCAGCAGCCCAGGAAGCGAAGAGACCCAGTACTTC. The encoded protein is CASSPGSEETQYF.

CDR3 coding DNA: TGTGCCACCAGCAGGGACGGCACCGGGGAGCTGTTTTTT. Translated: CATSRDGTGELFF. The gene calls are TRBV15 and TRBJ2-2, with D unresolved. V was shortened by 3 bases and J by 4 bases, with 6 bases between the two germline ends. This CDR3 has 13 amino acids. The germline gives CDR1 LNHNV, CDR2 YYDKDF (reference sequence).

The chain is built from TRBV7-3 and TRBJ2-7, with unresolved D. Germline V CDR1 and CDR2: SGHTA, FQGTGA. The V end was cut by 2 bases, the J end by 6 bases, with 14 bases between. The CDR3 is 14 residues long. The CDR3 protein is CASSLGIAGSEQYF. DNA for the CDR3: TGTGCCAGCAGCTTAGGAATAGCAGGTAGCGAGCAGTACTTC. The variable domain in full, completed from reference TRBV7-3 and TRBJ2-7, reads GAGVSQTPSNKVTEKGKYVELRCDPISGHTALYWYRQSLGQGPEFLIYFQGTGAADDSGLPNDRFFAVRPEGSVSTLKIQRTERGDSAVYLCASSLGIAGSEQYFGPGTRLTVT.

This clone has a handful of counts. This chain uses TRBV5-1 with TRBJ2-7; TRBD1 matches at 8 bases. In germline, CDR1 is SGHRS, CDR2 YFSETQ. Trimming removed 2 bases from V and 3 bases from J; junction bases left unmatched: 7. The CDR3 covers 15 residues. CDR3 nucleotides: TGCGCCAGCAGCTTTGGCCAGGGGGCGGGCTACGAGCAGTACTTC. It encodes CASSFGQGAGYEQYF.

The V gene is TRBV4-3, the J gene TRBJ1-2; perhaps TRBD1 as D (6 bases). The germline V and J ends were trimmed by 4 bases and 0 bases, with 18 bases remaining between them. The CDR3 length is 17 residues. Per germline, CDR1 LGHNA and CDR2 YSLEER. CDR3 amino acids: CASSPLGAGASNYGYTF. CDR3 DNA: TGCGCCAGCAGCCCCCTGGGGGCGGGGGCCTCTAACTATGGCTACACCTTC.

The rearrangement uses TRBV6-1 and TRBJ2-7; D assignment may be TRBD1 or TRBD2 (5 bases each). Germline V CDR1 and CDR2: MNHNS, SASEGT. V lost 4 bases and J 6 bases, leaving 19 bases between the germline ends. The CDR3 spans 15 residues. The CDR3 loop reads CASSAGGGGFSEQYF. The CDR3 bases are TGTGCCAGCAGTGCTGGGGGTGGGGGATTCAGCGAGCAGTACTTC.

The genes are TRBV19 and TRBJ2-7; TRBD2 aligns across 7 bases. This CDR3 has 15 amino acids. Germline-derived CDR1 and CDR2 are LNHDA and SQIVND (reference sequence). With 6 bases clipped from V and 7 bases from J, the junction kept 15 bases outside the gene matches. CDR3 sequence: CASRRISGPAEEQYF. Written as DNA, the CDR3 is TGTGCCAGTAGACGAATTAGCGGGCCCGCCGAGGAGCAGTACTTC.

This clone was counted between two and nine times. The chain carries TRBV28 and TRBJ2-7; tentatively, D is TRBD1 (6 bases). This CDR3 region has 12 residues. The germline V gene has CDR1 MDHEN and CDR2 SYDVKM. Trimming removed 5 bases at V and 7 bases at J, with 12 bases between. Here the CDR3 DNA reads TGTGCCAGCAGTCCAGGGGTGAGGGAGCAGTACTTC. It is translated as CASSPGVREQYF.

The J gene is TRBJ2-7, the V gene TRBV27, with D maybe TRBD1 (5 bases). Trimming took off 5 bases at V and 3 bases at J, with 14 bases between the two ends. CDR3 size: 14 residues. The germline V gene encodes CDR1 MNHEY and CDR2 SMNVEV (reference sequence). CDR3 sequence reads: CASSPTRDSYEQYF. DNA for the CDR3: TGTGCCAGCAGTCCAACCCGAGACAGCTACGAGCAGTACTTC.

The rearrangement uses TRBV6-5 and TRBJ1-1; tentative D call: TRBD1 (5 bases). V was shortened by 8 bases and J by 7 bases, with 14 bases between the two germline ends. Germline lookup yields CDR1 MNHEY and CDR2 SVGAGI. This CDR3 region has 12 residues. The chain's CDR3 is CASSFQGREAFF. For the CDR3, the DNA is TGTGCCAGCTCGTTTCAGGGTCGTGAAGCTTTCTTT.

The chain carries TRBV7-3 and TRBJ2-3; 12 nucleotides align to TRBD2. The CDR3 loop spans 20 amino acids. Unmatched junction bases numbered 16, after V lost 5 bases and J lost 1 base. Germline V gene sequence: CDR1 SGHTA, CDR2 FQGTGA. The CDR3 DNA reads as TGTGCCAGCAGCCCCAGGGGGGGGACTAGCGGGTCCCGTGGCACAGATACGCAGTATTTT. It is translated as CASSPRGGTSGSRGTDTQYF.

CDR3 sequence: CASSSQGGGSVYEQYF. DNA of the CDR3: TGTGCCAGCAGCTCCCAGGGAGGGGGCTCCGTCTACGAGCAGTACTTC. V and J are TRBV27 and TRBJ2-7; perhaps D is TRBD1 or TRBD2 (7 bases each). Germline CDR1 is MNHEY and CDR2 is SMNVEV (reference sequence). The CDR3 runs 16 residues. V was pared by 6 bases and J by 3 bases, with 21 bases between.

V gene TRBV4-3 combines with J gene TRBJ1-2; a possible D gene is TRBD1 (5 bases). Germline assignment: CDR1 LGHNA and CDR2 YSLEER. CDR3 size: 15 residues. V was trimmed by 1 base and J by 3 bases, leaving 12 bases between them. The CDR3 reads CASSQGGRDYYGYTF. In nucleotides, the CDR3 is TGCGCCAGCAGCCAAGGGGGCAGGGACTACTATGGCTACACCTTC.

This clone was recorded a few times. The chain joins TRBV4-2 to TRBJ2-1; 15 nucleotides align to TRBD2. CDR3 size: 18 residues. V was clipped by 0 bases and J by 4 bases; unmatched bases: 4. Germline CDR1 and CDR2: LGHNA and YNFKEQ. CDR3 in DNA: TGTGCCAGCAGCCAAGAGGGGACTAGCGGGGGGATTTACAATGAGCAGTTCTTC. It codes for CASSQEGTSGGIYNEQFF.

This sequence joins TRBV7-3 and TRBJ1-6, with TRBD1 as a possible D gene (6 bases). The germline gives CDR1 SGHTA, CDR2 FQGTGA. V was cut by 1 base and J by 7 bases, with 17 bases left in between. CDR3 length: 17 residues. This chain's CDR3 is CASSLRGRGTGNSPLHF. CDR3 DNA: TGTGCCAGCAGCTTAAGGGGAAGGGGGACTGGAAATTCACCCCTCCACTTT. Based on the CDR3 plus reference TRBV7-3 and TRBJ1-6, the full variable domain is GAGVSQTPSNKVTEKGKYVELRCDPISGHTALYWYRQSLGQGPEFLIYFQGTGAADDSGLPNDRFFAVRPEGSVSTLKIQRTERGDSAVYLCASSLRGRGTGNSPLHFGNGTRLTVT.

The CDR3 bases are TGTGCCAGCAGCGCCCAGACAGGGGACTACTACGAGCAGTACTTC. Encoded protein: CASSAQTGDYYEQYF. The chain carries TRBV7-9 and TRBJ2-7; possible D gene TRBD1, 8 bases. Between the trimmed V and J ends, which lost 5 bases and 3 bases, there was a span of 17 bases. The CDR3 contains 15 residues. Per the germline V gene, CDR1 is SEHNR and CDR2 is FQNEAQ (reference sequence).

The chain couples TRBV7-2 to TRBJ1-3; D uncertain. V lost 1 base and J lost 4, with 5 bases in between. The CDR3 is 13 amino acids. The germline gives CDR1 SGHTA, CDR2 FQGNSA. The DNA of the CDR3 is TGTGCCAGCAGCTTAGAGGCCGGAAACACCATATATTTT. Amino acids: CASSLEAGNTIYF.

The CDR3 nucleotides read TGTGCCAGCAGCCGTCACCAAGTCCCTGAAGCTTTCTTT. As protein: CASSRHQVPEAFF. The gene calls are TRBV5-5 and TRBJ1-1; unclear D gene. Germline lookup yields CDR1 SGHKS and CDR2 YYEKEE (reference sequence). The CDR3 spans 13 residues. Trimming cost V 4 bases and J 6 bases, with 13 bases left between them.

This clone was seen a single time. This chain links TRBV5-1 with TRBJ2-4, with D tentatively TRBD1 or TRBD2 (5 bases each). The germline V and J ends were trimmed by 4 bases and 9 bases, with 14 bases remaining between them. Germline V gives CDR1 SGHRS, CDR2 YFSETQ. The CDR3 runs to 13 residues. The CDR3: CASSPGQVPIQYF. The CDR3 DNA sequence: TGCGCCAGCAGCCCGGGGCAGGTACCCATTCAGTACTTC.

The CDR3 DNA follows: TGTGCCAGCAGCAGGGACAGCTCCTACGAGCAGTACTTC. Residues: CASSRDSSYEQYF. The J gene is TRBJ2-7, the V gene TRBV11-3, with TRBD1 matching 7 bases. The V segment lost 5 bases and the J segment 0 bases; nucleotides outside the gene matches: 1. This CDR3 is 13 amino acids long. Germline-derived CDR1 and CDR2 are SGHNT and YENEEA.

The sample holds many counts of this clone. The CDR3 sequence: CSVGGAGTGELFF. In DNA form, the CDR3 reads TGCAGCGTTGGCGGGGCCGGGACCGGGGAGCTGTTTTTT. The chain uses TRBV29-1 and TRBJ2-2, with TRBD2 as a possible D gene (6 bases). Trimming cost V 4 bases and J 5 bases, with 11 bases left between them. The CDR3 loop spans 13 amino acids. The germline gives CDR1 SQVTM, CDR2 ANQGSEA.

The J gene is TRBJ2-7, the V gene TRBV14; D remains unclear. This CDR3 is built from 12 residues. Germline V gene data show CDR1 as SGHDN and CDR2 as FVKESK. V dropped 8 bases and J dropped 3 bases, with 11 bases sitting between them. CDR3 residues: CASGVSYYEQYF. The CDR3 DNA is TGTGCCAGCGGGGTCTCTTACTACGAGCAGTACTTC.

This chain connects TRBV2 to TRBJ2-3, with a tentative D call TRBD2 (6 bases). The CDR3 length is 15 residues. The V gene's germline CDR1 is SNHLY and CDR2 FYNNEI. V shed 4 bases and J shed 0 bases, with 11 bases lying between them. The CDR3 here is CASSGLAPSTDTQYF. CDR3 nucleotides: TGTGCCAGCAGTGGGCTAGCGCCTAGCACAGATACGCAGTATTTT.

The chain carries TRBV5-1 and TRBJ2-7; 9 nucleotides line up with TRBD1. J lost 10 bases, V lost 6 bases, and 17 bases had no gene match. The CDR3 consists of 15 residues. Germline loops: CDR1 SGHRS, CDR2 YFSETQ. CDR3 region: CASKTGTGLGRVQYF. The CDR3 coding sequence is TGCGCCAGCAAGACCGGGACAGGGTTGGGACGGGTCCAGTACTTC.

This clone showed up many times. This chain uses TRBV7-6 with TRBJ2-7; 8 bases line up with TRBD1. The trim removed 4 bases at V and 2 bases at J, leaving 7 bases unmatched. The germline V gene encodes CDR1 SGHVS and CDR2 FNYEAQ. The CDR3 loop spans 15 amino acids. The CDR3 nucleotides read TGTGCCAGCAGCTCGGGGACAGGTTCCCCCTACGAGCAGTACTTC. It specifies CASSSGTGSPYEQYF.

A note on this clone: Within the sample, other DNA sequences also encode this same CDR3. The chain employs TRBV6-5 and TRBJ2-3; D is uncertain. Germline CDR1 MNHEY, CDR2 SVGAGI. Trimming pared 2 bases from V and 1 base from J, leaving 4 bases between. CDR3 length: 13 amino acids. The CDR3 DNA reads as TGTGCCAGCAGTTACGGGGGCACAGATACGCAGTATTTT. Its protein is CASSYGGTDTQYF.

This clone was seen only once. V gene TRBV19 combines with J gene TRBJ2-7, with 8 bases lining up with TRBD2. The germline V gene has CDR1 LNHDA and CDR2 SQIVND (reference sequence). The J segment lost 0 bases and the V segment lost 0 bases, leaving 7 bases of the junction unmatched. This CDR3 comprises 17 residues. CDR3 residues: CASSIDREGPHSYEQYF. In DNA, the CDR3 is TGTGCCAGTAGTATAGATCGGGAGGGGCCGCACTCCTACGAGCAGTACTTC.

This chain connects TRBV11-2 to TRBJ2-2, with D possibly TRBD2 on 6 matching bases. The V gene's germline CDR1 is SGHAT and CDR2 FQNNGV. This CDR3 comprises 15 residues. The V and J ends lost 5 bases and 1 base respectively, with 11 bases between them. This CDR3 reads CASSRGSGNTGELFF. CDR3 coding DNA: TGTGCCAGCAGCCGGGGGAGCGGGAACACCGGGGAGCTGTTTTTT.

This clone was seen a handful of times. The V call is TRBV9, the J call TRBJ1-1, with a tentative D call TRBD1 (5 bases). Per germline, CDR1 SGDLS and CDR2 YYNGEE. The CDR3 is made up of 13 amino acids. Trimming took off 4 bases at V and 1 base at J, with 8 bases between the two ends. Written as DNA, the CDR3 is TGTGCCAGCAGCCATGGACAGAACACTGAAGCTTTCTTT. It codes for CASSHGQNTEAFF.